A single sample is the source of the 19 T cell receptor beta chains below, sequenced in a study of identical twins. One entry per CDR3 protein, called by TCRdb with MiXCR from the 5' RACE reads. The table lists some 320,000 distinct CDR3 sequences, approximately 13% of them singletons. These sequences were also reported in another study, on yellow fever vaccine responses in identical twins.

The sample comprised CD8+ T cells sorted from blood. All receptors come from a woman younger than 35 in good health.

This chain uses TRBV7-9 with TRBJ2-5; D unclear. The CDR3 is 17 amino acids. With 5 bases removed from V and 2 bases from J, the gap between germline ends came to 21 bases. CDR1 and CDR2 (germline): SEHNR, FQNEAQ (reference sequence). CDR3 bases: TGTGCCAGCAGCCCGTCCGGGCCTCCGGTGGTTCAAGAGACCCAGTACTTC. Translation: CASSPSGPPVVQETQYF.

This clonotype was picked up a small number of times. The CDR3 protein is CASSEWITGNSYNEQFF. The CDR3 DNA sequence: TGTGCCAGCAGTGAATGGATCACAGGGAACAGCTACAATGAGCAGTTCTTC. This chain uses TRBV25-1 with TRBJ2-1; TRBD1 is a possible D gene (6 bases). The CDR3 runs to 17 residues. Trimming removed 1 base from V and 3 bases from J, with 16 bases in between. Per germline, CDR1 MGHDK and CDR2 SYGVNS.

This clonotype was counted at least ten times. The chain is built from TRBV3-1 and TRBJ2-5; TRBD2 might be the D (5 bases). V lost 0 bases and J 2 bases, leaving 10 bases between the germline ends. Germline V CDR1 and CDR2: LGHDT, YNNKEL (reference sequence). This CDR3 region has 15 residues. The CDR3 DNA follows: TGTGCCAGCAGCCAAGATGGAGCGGATCAAGAGACCCAGTACTTC. Protein sequence: CASSQDGADQETQYF.

This clonotype has at least ten counts. The V and J genes are TRBV29-1 and TRBJ2-7, with 7 bases that match TRBD2. V dropped 1 base and J dropped 4; count of bases not matched to a gene: 4. CDR1 and CDR2 from the germline V gene are SQVTM and ANQGSEA. This CDR3 region has 13 residues. CDR3 sequence reads: CSVEGGSGYEQYF. The CDR3 DNA follows: TGCAGCGTTGAAGGCGGGAGCGGGTACGAGCAGTACTTC.

This clonotype was seen repeatedly, ten times or more. The rearrangement links TRBV5-1 to TRBJ1-2; D uncertain. The CDR3 runs to 13 residues. The V end was cut by 2 bases, the J end by 2 bases, with 7 bases between. Looked up from germline, CDR1 is SGHRS and CDR2 is YFSETQ. CDR3 region: CASSFGGNYGYTF. Written as DNA, the CDR3 is TGCGCCAGCAGCTTCGGCGGGAACTATGGCTACACCTTC.

This clonotype has a handful of counts. The CDR3 sequence: CASSLRSHGNEQFF. CDR3 coding DNA: TGTGCCAGCAGCTTAAGGTCTCATGGCAATGAGCAGTTCTTC. The chain uses TRBV7-9 and TRBJ2-1; D not certain. Germline V gene lookup returns CDR1 SEHNR and CDR2 FQNEAQ (reference sequence). Trimming removed 2 bases from V and 6 bases from J, with 11 bases in between. This CDR3 is built from 14 residues.

V gene TRBV11-2 combines with J gene TRBJ1-2; D is possibly TRBD1 (5 bases). Per the germline V gene, CDR1 is SGHAT and CDR2 is FQNNGV. CDR3 length: 11 amino acids. Trimming took 8 bases from V and 5 from J, leaving 9 bases between them. In nucleotides, the CDR3 is TGTGCCAGCTCCGGGACGTATGGCTACACCTTC. This encodes CASSGTYGYTF. The complete variable domain, with remaining parts taken from reference TRBV11-2 and TRBJ1-2, reads EAGVAQSPRYKIIEKRQSVAFWCNPISGHATLYWYQQILGQGPKLLIQFQNNGVVDDSQLPKDRFSAERLKGVDSTLKIQPAKLEDSAVYLCASSGTYGYTFGSGTRLTVV.

This clonotype was detected ten times or more. The chain combines TRBV4-1 with TRBJ2-2; TRBD2 aligns across 12 bases. Germline CDR1 is MGHRA and CDR2 is YSYEKL. The V and J ends lost 7 bases and 4 bases, in that order; junction bases with no gene match: 10. The CDR3 runs 17 residues. The CDR3 nucleotides are TGCGCCAGCACCCGACTAGCGGGGGTGGCGAGCACCGGGGAGCTGTTTTTT. Translating gives CASTRLAGVASTGELFF.

This clonotype occurred a few times. V and J are TRBV12-3 or TRBV12-4 and TRBJ2-7; D is possibly TRBD2 (5 bases). The CDR3 contains 11 residues. V was shortened by 3 bases and J by 6 bases, with 6 bases between the two germline ends. The CDR3 coding sequence is TGTGCCAGCAGTTTCGGACTCGAGCAGTACTTC. Residues: CASSFGLEQYF.

The chain carries TRBV12-3 or TRBV12-4 and TRBJ2-1; 13 nucleotides line up with TRBD2. The V gene end was trimmed by 8 bases and the J gene end by 4 bases; junction bases not matched to a gene: 14. The CDR3 spans 18 residues. The CDR3 protein is CASCRLTSGGAGYNEQFF. Here the CDR3 DNA reads TGTGCCAGCTGTCGACTCACTAGCGGGGGGGCCGGGTACAATGAGCAGTTCTTC.

In its sample, this clonotype was seen a few times. J is TRBJ2-7 and V is TRBV11-2; TRBD2 matches at 7 bases. Unmatched junction bases numbered 16, after V lost 5 bases and J lost 6 bases. Germline lookup yields CDR1 SGHAT and CDR2 FQNNGV. The CDR3 has 16 amino acids. CDR3 loop: CASSPRTGGFLVEQYF. The CDR3 coding sequence is TGTGCCAGCAGCCCAAGGACGGGAGGCTTTTTGGTCGAGCAGTACTTC.

The chain uses TRBV12-3 or TRBV12-4 and TRBJ2-3, with D perhaps TRBD2 (6 bases). V lost 5 bases and J lost 5, with 11 bases in between. The CDR3 is made up of 13 amino acids. As DNA, the CDR3 is TGTGCCAGCAGTGCGCGGGGAGGAGATACGCAGTATTTT. Residues: CASSARGGDTQYF.

This clonotype was detected a few times. The chain uses TRBV5-6 and TRBJ1-5; possible D gene TRBD1, 6 bases. Germline assignment: CDR1 SGHDT and CDR2 YYEEEE. The CDR3 extends over 17 amino acids. V lost 1 base, J lost 4 bases, and 18 bases lay in between. The chain's CDR3 is CASSLTGTPVENQPQHF. In DNA, the CDR3 is TGTGCCAGCAGCTTGACAGGGACACCGGTGGAAAATCAGCCCCAGCATTTT.

This clonotype occurred a few times. This rearrangement joins TRBV2 to TRBJ2-2; perhaps D is TRBD1 or TRBD2 (6 bases each). This CDR3 has 15 amino acids. The germline V and J ends were trimmed by 6 bases and 5 bases, with 16 bases remaining between them. CDR1 and CDR2 (germline): SNHLY, FYNNEI. The CDR3 loop is CASRERGAATGELFF. The CDR3 DNA reads TGTGCCAGCAGGGAAAGGGGGGCCGCAACCGGGGAGCTGTTTTTT. The variable domain in full, completed from reference TRBV2 and TRBJ2-2, reads EPEVTQTPSHQVTQMGQEVILRCVPISNHLYFYWYRQILGQKVEFLVSFYNNEISEKSEIFDDQFSVERPDGSNFTLKIRSTKLEDSAMYFCASRERGAATGELFFGEGSRLTVL.

This clonotype came up a few times. The chain carries TRBV12-3 or TRBV12-4 and TRBJ2-1; the D is unclear. The CDR3 has 13 amino acids. Trimming pared 4 bases from V and 4 bases from J, leaving 8 bases between. The CDR3 region has the DNA TGTGCCAGCAGTTCACGGATGTACAATGAGCAGTTCTTC. Translating it yields CASSSRMYNEQFF.

This sequence joins TRBV3-1 and TRBJ2-3; 10 positions agree with TRBD2. The germline gives CDR1 LGHDT, CDR2 YNNKEL (reference sequence). V gave up 0 bases and J gave up 4 bases; unmatched junction bases: 13. CDR3 length equals 19 residues. The CDR3 is CASSQDGQREGVYSDTQYF. CDR3 in DNA: TGTGCCAGCAGCCAAGACGGTCAGCGGGAGGGGGTCTATTCAGATACGCAGTATTTT.

This clonotype was seen a few times. The chain joins TRBV20-1 to TRBJ1-1; D unclear. Trimming stripped 6 bases from V and 1 base from J, with 9 bases between. CDR3 length: 12 amino acids. CDR1 DFQATT and CDR2 SNEGSKA come from the germline V gene (reference sequence). CDR3 protein: CSAIGKNTEAFF. CDR3 coding DNA: TGCAGTGCAATTGGAAAGAACACTGAAGCTTTCTTT.

The chain has TRBV2 and TRBJ2-7, with 10 bases matching TRBD2. This CDR3 has 16 amino acids. After removal of 7 bases from V and 2 bases from J, the junction contained 11 bases not matched to a gene. Germline values: CDR1 SNHLY, CDR2 FYNNEI. This chain's CDR3 is CASTSRGLAKAYEQYF. CDR3 nucleotides: TGTGCCAGCACCTCCCGGGGACTAGCGAAGGCCTACGAGCAGTACTTC.

This clonotype has a handful of counts. The chain is built from TRBV7-9 and TRBJ2-7; D possibly corresponds to TRBD1 (5 bases). This CDR3 comprises 14 residues. In germline, CDR1 is SEHNR, CDR2 FQNEAQ (reference sequence). With 3 bases removed from V and 1 base from J, the gap between germline ends came to 10 bases. CDR3 residues: CASSLADISYEQYV. The DNA of the CDR3 is TGTGCCAGCAGCTTGGCGGACATTTCCTACGAGCAGTACGTC.